This T cell receptor (beta chain) was identified in a study of regulatory T cells in long-lasting Graves disease (dated by TCRdb to 2020 to 2023). Background on the whole study: Antithyroid drugs had been taken for less than 3 months by newly diagnosed Graves' disease patients. This study used TCR sequencing and RNA sequencing of peripheral blood to compare persistent Graves' disease patients against newly diagnosed Graves' disease patients. The study was registered as a clinical trial and conducted in China. A total of 33 samples were covered by TCR sequencing, comprising some 13 persistent and around 20 newly diagnosed Graves' disease patients.

The time point label on this specimen signifies: newly diagnosed GD, antithyroid drugs for less than 3 months. For both TCR sequencing and RNA sequencing, RNA was extracted from PBMCs in TRIzol. The diagnosis of Graves' disease was made according to American Thyroid Association guidelines. Patients were recruited from an endocrinology department in Xi'an, China. From each patient, around 9 milliliters of peripheral blood was collected into an EDTA anticoagulant tube. Ficoll Paque Plus density gradient separation was used to isolate PBMCs, and no further T cell sorting was done. An Agilent 2100 Bioanalyzer and agarose gel were used to check RNA quality, while a NanoDrop 2000 measured RNA concentration. This clonotype was counted ten times or more. The target of this receptor is not known. Base qualities were left out, and no much larger clone turns up one base away. According to the germline V gene (reference sequence), CDR1 reads SGHAT and CDR2 reads FQDESV. Including cysteine and phenylalanine, the CDR3 has 17 amino acids. The read is trimmed to its CDR3 DNA, 51 bases read in frame from base 1. Ends trimmed: V by 0 bases, J by 7 bases; bases unmatched to a gene: 12.

Receptor amplification or capture employed multiplex PCR. For sequencing, an Illumina HiSeq 4000 was employed. CDR3 regions were amplified by Arm-PCR with iRepertoire HTBI primers to construct TCR beta libraries. PCR products were gel purified before sequencing. The paper's data handling went like this. Across samples, 60 to 70 TRBV and roughly 15 TRBJ segments were identified and used for gene usage analysis of CDR3 amino acid clonotypes. COPE and FqMerger were used to merge the filtered high-quality paired reads into contigs. BLAST was used to align contigs to IMGT TRBV, TRBD and TRBJ reference genes, and CDR3 was defined according to IMGT. Highly expanded clones were defined as clonotypes with a frequency above 0.1%. Shannon entropy was used to measure repertoire diversity, and the Gini coefficient was used to measure V-J evenness. A clonotype found in more than one individual was treated as public. TCRdb reran the public reads through fastp at Q25 and MiXCR, keeping productive beta chains. Rows merge per CDR3 protein into single entries with the most common DNA and genes. TCRdb's processing, not the authors' own work, is the source of the V and J calls. Across this sample there are around 420,000 distinct CDR3 sequences, with about 14% seen only once. The ten largest make up 22% of the sample.

The full study reports these points: Preferential use of TRBV28, TRBJ1-2 and TRBJ2-5 was observed in persistent disease, whereas TRBV20-1 and TRBJ2-1 were favored in newly diagnosed disease. Sequencing and analysis were restricted to the TCR beta chain. Compared with newly diagnosed patients, patients with persistent Graves' disease had lower TCR Shannon entropy and fewer highly expanded clones, which suggests clonal expansion. The authors noted that the small sample size was a limitation that may lower accuracy. A larger number of public clonotypes was shared among persistent patients (over 2,500) than among newly diagnosed patients (roughly 970). Only peripheral blood was studied, because thyroid tissue, the primary lesion, was inaccessible.

Sequencing was performed on peripheral blood mononuclear cells (PBMCs), taken at new diagnosis, from a patient treated with antithyroid drugs. The clonotype comes from a female donor with Graves disease. The rearranged chain carries TRBV11-1 and TRBJ2-1, and TRBD2 matches 7 of the central bases. The nucleotide sequence reads as follows: TGTGCCAGCAGCTTAGCCCGGACTAGATCGGTTCTTAATGAGCAGTTCTTC. It is translated as CASSLARTRSVLNEQFF.